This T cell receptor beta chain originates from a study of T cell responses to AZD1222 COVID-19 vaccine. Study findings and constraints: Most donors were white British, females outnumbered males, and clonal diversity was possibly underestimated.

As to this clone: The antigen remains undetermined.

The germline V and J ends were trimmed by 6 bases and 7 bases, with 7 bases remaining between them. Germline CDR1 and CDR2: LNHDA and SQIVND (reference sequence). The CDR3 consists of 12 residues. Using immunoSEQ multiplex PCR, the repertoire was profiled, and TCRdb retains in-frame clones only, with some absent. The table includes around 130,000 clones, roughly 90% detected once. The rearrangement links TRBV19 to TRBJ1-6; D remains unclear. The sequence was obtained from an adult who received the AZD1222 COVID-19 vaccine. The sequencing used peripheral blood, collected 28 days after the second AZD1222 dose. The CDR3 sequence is CASSSENSPLHF. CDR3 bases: TGTGCCAGTAGCTCAGAGAATTCACCCCTCCACTTT.